This T cell receptor beta chain originates from a study of OX40 agonist ivuxolimab in advanced cancers. Study-level background: Ivuxolimab is a fully human IgG2 antibody that activates OX40 (CD134). Dosing consisted of intravenous ivuxolimab at 0.01 to 10 mg/kg every 2 weeks.

Deletions cut 5 bases from V and 10 bases from J, with 14 bases between. Germline V gene data show CDR1 as DFQATT and CDR2 as SNEGSKA (reference sequence). This CDR3 region has 11 residues. Generated by immunoSEQ multiplex PCR, the TCRdb table keeps only in-frame clones and is missing some. The table lists around 29,000 clones, approximately 83% of them singletons. This TCR derives from an adult with an advanced solid tumor such as melanoma, head and neck, liver or kidney cancer. Source: CD4+ or CD8+ T cells sorted from blood, taken in a trial of the OX40 agonist ivuxolimab. The chain links TRBV20-1 to TRBJ1-1; D not certain. The CDR3 protein is CSAPDGFVAFF. In nucleotides, the CDR3 is TGCAGTGCTCCGGACGGGTTTGTAGCTTTCTTT.